The rows below give T cell receptor beta chains drawn from one sample of a study of cytomegalovirus exposure and HLA in healthy donors. Data came from immunoSEQ multiplex PCR; TCRdb stores just in-frame clones and leaves some out. The sample has approximately 140,000 clones. The specimen sequenced was PBMCs. These receptor sequences come from a woman aged 50 to 60 in good health and CMV-seronegative. Each CDR3 is given with its conserved first and last residue. Fields, in order: D gene, J gene, V gene, CDR3 DNA, CDR3 protein. A D gene is named only where the DNA matches it firmly.

D gene: TRBD1
J gene: TRBJ1-4
V gene: TRBV30
CDR3 DNA: TGTGCCTGGAGTGTAGGACAGGGGGCGAATGAAAAACTGTTTTTT
CDR3 protein: CAWSVGQGANEKLFF

D gene: TRBD1
J gene: TRBJ1-5
V gene: TRBV27
CDR3 DNA: TGTGCCAGCAGTTCACAGGGGTCGGGTCAGCCCCAGCATTTT
CDR3 protein: CASSSQGSGQPQHF

D gene: .
J gene: TRBJ2-3
V gene: TRBV30
CDR3 DNA: TGTGCCTGGAGCGTTAGAGATACGCAGTATTTT
CDR3 protein: CAWSVRDTQYF

D gene: TRBD1
J gene: TRBJ1-5
V gene: TRBV27
CDR3 DNA: TGTGCCAGCAGTAACAGGGGCGGCAATCAGCCCCAGCATTTT
CDR3 protein: CASSNRGGNQPQHF

D gene: TRBD1
J gene: TRBJ2-7
V gene: TRBV5-1
CDR3 DNA: TGCGCCAGCCGACAGGGGTCATCATTCGAGCAGTACTTC
CDR3 protein: CASRQGSSFEQYF

D gene: .
J gene: TRBJ2-1
V gene: TRBV18
CDR3 DNA: TGTGCCAGCTCACGTCTCGCAGACAGCTCCTACAATGAGCAGTTCTTC
CDR3 protein: CASSRLADSSYNEQFF

D gene: TRBD1
J gene: TRBJ2-7
V gene: TRBV28
CDR3 DNA: TGTGCCAGCAGTAGCCCGGGACAGATCTCCTACGAGCAGTACTTC
CDR3 protein: CASSSPGQISYEQYF

D gene: TRBD1
J gene: TRBJ1-2
V gene: TRBV27
CDR3 DNA: TGTGCCAGCAGGAGGGGACAGGGAGATGGCTACACCTTC
CDR3 protein: CASRRGQGDGYTF

D gene: TRBD1
J gene: TRBJ2-7
V gene: TRBV25-1
CDR3 DNA: TGTGCCAGCACCTTAGGACAGGGCTACGAGCAGTACTTC
CDR3 protein: CASTLGQGYEQYF

D gene: TRBD2
J gene: TRBJ2-7
V gene: TRBV13
CDR3 DNA: TGTGCCAGCAGCTGGCGCTATAGCGGGGGGCCTATCTACGAGCAGTACTTC
CDR3 protein: CASSWRYSGGPIYEQYF

D gene: TRBD2
J gene: TRBJ2-5
V gene: TRBV29-1
CDR3 DNA: TGCAGCGTTGAAGCTGGTGGACTAGCACTTGAGACCCAGTACTTC
CDR3 protein: CSVEAGGLALETQYF

D gene: TRBD2
J gene: TRBJ2-1
V gene: TRBV11-2
CDR3 DNA: TGTGCCAGCAGCTTAGTAATGGCTAGCGGGAGTCAAAATGAGCAGTTCTTC
CDR3 protein: CASSLVMASGSQNEQFF

D gene: .
J gene: TRBJ2-5
V gene: TRBV28
CDR3 DNA: TGTGCCAGCAGTTTTTATGAGGGCGGACTGATCATGGAGACCCAGTACTTC
CDR3 protein: CASSFYEGGLIMETQYF

D gene: TRBD2
J gene: TRBJ2-1
V gene: TRBV5-1
CDR3 DNA: TGCGCCAGCAGCCTGGCGGGGGGGCCTTTCAATGAGCAGTTCTTC
CDR3 protein: CASSLAGGPFNEQFF

D gene: TRBD1
J gene: TRBJ1-1
V gene: TRBV5-1
CDR3 DNA: TGCGCCAGCAGCCCCCGGGACAGGGGTGAACAGACTGAAGCTTTCTTT
CDR3 protein: CASSPRDRGEQTEAFF

D gene: .
J gene: TRBJ2-3
V gene: TRBV7-2
CDR3 DNA: TGTGCCAGCAGCCTCGACAGCCTCACGCAGTATTTT
CDR3 protein: CASSLDSLTQYF

D gene: TRBD2
J gene: TRBJ2-3
V gene: TRBV5-1
CDR3 DNA: TGCGCCAGCAGCTTGAAGGTAGCGGGAGGGGCTACAGATACGCAGTATTTT
CDR3 protein: CASSLKVAGGATDTQYF

D gene: TRBD1
J gene: TRBJ2-2
V gene: TRBV4-1
CDR3 DNA: TGCGCCAGCAGCGACCAGGGGGCAACGAACACCGGGGAGCTGTTTTTT
CDR3 protein: CASSDQGATNTGELFF

D gene: TRBD1
J gene: TRBJ2-7
V gene: TRBV28
CDR3 DNA: TGTGCCAGCAGTATGGGACAGATTTTTTACGAGCAGTACTTC
CDR3 protein: CASSMGQIFYEQYF

D gene: TRBD1
J gene: TRBJ2-5
V gene: TRBV10-3
CDR3 DNA: TGTGCCACCACAGGGGGGCTGGAGCTGGGGGAGACCCAGTACTTC
CDR3 protein: CATTGGLELGETQYF

D gene: TRBD1
J gene: TRBJ2-7
V gene: TRBV6-1
CDR3 DNA: TGTGCCAGCAGTCTGGACAGGCTGAGCTCCTACGAGCAGTACTTC
CDR3 protein: CASSLDRLSSYEQYF

D gene: .
J gene: TRBJ1-1
V gene: TRBV30
CDR3 DNA: TGTGCCTGGAGAACTATGGGGGGGACTGAAGCTTTCTTT
CDR3 protein: CAWRTMGGTEAFF

D gene: .
J gene: TRBJ2-5
V gene: TRBV5-1
CDR3 DNA: TGCGCCAGCAGTAACGGACAGCTGAAAGAGACCCAGTACTTC
CDR3 protein: CASSNGQLKETQYF